This T cell receptor (beta chain) emerged from a study of cytomegalovirus exposure and HLA in healthy donors. Broader study findings: Rarity marked most TCR sequences, yet some public TCRs occurred in many donors. Both high specificity and high sensitivity reportedly marked the classifier's diagnosis of cytomegalovirus status.

Regarding this clone: What it recognizes is unknown.

The data were produced by immunoSEQ multiplex PCR, yet TCRdb's version contains in-frame clones alone and is incomplete. The sample yields over 45,000 clones, roughly 93% seen once. The study drew the donors from its 120-subject validation cohort, separate from the approximately 700-subject first cohort. With V trimmed by 6 bases and J by 7 bases, 3 bases remained unmatched. The V gene's germline CDR1 is MNHEY and CDR2 SVGAGI. This CDR3 is built from 13 residues. The chain carries TRBV6-5 and TRBJ1-4; 9 bases map to TRBD1. The sequencing sample was made of PBMCs. This receptor was taken from a woman under 30 in good health and CMV-seronegative. CDR3 sequence: CASRTGGSEKLFF. CDR3 nucleotide sequence: TGTGCCAGCAGGACAGGGGGGAGTGAAAAACTGTTTTTT.